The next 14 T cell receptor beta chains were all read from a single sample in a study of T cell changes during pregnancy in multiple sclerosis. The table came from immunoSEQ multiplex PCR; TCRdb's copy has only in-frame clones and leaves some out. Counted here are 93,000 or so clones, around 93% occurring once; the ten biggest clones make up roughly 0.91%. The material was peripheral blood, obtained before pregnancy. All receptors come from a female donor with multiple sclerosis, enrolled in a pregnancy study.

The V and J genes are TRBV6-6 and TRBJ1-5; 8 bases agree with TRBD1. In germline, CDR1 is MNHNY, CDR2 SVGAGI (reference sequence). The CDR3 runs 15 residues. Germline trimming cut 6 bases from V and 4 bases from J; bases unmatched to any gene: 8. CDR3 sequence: CASSSDRGRNQPQHF. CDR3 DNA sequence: TGTGCCAGCAGCTCCGACAGGGGTCGGAATCAGCCCCAGCATTTT.

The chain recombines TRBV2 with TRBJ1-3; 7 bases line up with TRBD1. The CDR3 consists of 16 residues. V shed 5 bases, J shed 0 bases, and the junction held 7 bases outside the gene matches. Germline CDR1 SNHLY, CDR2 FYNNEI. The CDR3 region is CASSIGQALSGNTIYF. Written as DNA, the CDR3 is TGTGCCAGCAGTATTGGACAGGCCCTCTCTGGAAACACCATATATTTT. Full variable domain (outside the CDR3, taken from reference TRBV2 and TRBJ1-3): EPEVTQTPSHQVTQMGQEVILRCVPISNHLYFYWYRQILGQKVEFLVSFYNNEISEKSEIFDDQFSVERPDGSNFTLKIRSTKLEDSAMYFCASSIGQALSGNTIYFGEGSWLTVV.

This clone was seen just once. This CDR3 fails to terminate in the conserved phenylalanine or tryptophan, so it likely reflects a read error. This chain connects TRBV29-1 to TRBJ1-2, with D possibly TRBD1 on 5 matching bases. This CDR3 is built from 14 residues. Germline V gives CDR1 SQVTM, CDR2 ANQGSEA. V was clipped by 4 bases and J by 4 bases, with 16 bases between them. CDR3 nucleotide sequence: TGCAGCGTTGCCTTAGGAGGGGAACTCTATGGCTACACCCTC. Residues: CSVALGGELYGYTL.

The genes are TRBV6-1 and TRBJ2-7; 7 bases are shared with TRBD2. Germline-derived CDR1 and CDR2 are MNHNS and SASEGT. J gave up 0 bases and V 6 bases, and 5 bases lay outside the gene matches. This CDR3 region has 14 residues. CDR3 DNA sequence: TGTGCCAGCAGGGGGGGGTCCCACTCCTACGAGCAGTACTTC. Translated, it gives CASRGGSHSYEQYF.

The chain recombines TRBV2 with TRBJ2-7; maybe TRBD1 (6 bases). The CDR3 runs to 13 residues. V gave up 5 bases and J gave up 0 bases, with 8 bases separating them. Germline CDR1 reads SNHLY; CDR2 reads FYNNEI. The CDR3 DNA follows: TGTGCCAGCAGTTACAGGGTCTCCTACGAGCAGTACTTC. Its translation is CASSYRVSYEQYF.

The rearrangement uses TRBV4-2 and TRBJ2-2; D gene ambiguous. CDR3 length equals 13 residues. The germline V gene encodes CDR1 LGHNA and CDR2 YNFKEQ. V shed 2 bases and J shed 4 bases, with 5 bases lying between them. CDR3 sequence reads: CASSQLSTGELFF. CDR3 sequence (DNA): TGTGCCAGCAGCCAACTCAGCACCGGGGAGCTGTTTTTT.

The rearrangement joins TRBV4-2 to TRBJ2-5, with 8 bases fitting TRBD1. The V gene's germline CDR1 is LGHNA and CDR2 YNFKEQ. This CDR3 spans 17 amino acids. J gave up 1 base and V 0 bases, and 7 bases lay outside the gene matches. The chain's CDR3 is CASSQDPAGGGQETQYF. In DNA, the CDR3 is TGTGCCAGCAGCCAAGATCCGGCAGGGGGCGGCCAAGAGACCCAGTACTTC.

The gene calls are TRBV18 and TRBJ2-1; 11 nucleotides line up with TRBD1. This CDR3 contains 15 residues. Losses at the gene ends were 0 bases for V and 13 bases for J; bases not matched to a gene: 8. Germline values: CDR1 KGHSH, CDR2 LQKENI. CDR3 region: CASSPPGQGGPIQFF. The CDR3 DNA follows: TGTGCCAGCTCACCACCGGGACAGGGGGGTCCTATACAGTTCTTC. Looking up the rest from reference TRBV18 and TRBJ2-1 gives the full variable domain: NAGVMQNPRHLVRRRGQEARLRCSPMKGHSHVYWYRQLPEEGLKFMVYLQKENIIDESGMPKERFSAEFPKEGPSILRIQQVVRGDSAAYFCASSPPGQGGPIQFFGPGTRLTVL.

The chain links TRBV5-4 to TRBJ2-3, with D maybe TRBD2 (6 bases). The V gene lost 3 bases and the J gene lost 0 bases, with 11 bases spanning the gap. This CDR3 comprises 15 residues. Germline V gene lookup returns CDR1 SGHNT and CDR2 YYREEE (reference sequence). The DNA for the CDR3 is TGTGCCAGCAGCTCCACTCGGGAGAGCACAGATACGCAGTATTTT. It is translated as CASSSTRESTDTQYF.

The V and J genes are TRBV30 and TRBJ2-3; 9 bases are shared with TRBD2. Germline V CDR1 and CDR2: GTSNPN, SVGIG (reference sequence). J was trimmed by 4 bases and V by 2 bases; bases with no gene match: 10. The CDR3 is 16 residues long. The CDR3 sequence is CAWSSRGGKRADTQYF. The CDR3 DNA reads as TGTGCCTGGAGTTCGCGGGGGGGGAAGAGAGCAGATACGCAGTATTTT.

The CDR3 nucleotides are TGTGCCAGCAGGCCGACAGTGAACACCGGGGAGCTGTTTTTT. Encoded protein: CASRPTVNTGELFF. The rearrangement joins TRBV2 to TRBJ2-2, with a tentative D call TRBD1 (5 bases). Deletions cut 6 bases from V and 1 base from J, with 9 bases between. CDR1 SNHLY and CDR2 FYNNEI come from the germline V gene. This CDR3 comprises 14 residues.

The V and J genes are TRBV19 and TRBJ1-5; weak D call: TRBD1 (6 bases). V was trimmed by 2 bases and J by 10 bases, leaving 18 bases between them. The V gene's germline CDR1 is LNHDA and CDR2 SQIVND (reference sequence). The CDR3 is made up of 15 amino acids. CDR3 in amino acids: CASSIQGTATPPQHF. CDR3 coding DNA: TGTGCCAGTAGTATACAGGGGACGGCGACCCCACCCCAGCATTTT.

The CDR3 sequence: CASSTYRGESETGELFF. The CDR3, as DNA: TGTGCCAGCAGCACATATCGGGGGGAAAGTGAGACCGGGGAGCTGTTTTTT. The gene calls are TRBV7-6 and TRBJ2-2; 7 bases fit TRBD2. The CDR3 is 17 residues long. The germline V gene encodes CDR1 SGHVS and CDR2 FNYEAQ. Germline trimming cut 5 bases from V and 5 bases from J; bases unmatched to any gene: 14.

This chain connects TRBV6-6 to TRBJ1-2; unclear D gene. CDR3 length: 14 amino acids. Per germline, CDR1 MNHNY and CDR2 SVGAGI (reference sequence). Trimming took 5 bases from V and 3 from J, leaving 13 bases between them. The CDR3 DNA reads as TGTGCCAGCAGTCGCACCCGGGTCGACTATGGCTACACCTTC. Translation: CASSRTRVDYGYTF.